A single sample is the source of the 14 T cell receptor beta chains below, sequenced in a study of response to subunit inactivated influenza vaccine. TCRdb passed the RT-PCR reads through MiXCR, listing each CDR3 protein once. The profile shows about 160,000 distinct CDR3 sequences, around 10% of them singletons. Specimen: CD8+ T cells sorted from PBMCs, collected less than 30 months after vaccination. All receptors come from a man aged 50-75 years who received an inactivated influenza vaccine.

V usage is TRBV7-6 and J usage is TRBJ2-7; possibly TRBD1 for D (6 bases). This CDR3 comprises 14 residues. Trimming pared 2 bases from V and 4 bases from J, leaving 12 bases between. CDR1 SGHVS and CDR2 FNYEAQ come from the germline V gene. The CDR3 protein is CASSLRGSVYEQYF. For the CDR3, the DNA is TGTGCCAGCAGCTTAAGGGGGTCAGTATACGAGCAGTACTTC.

This clonotype was seen a handful of times. The J gene is TRBJ1-1, the V gene TRBV12-3 or TRBV12-4; no firm D call. This CDR3 has 12 amino acids. V was clipped by 8 bases and J by 4 bases, with 11 bases between them. CDR3 DNA sequence: TGTGCCAGCTCAAGCGTGGCCACTGAAGCTTTCTTT. It codes for CASSSVATEAFF.

This clonotype was observed a handful of times. This chain connects TRBV27 to TRBJ1-2; D remains ambiguous. Trimming removed 8 bases at V and 4 bases at J, with 11 bases between. The CDR3 runs 12 residues. Germline V gene sequence: CDR1 MNHEY, CDR2 SMNVEV (reference sequence). In nucleotides, the CDR3 is TGTGCCAGCTCCCCAGACACCTATGGCTACACCTTC. As protein: CASSPDTYGYTF.

This clonotype was detected only a few times. CDR3 DNA sequence: TGTGCCAGCAGTTCTTGGGACAGATTGAACACCGGGGAGCTGTTTTTT. Translating it yields CASSSWDRLNTGELFF. The chain combines TRBV5-5 with TRBJ2-2, with TRBD1 identical over 7 bases. Germline-derived CDR1 and CDR2 are SGHKS and YYEKEE (reference sequence). V shed 5 bases and J 1 base; nucleotides not matched to a gene: 8. CDR3 length equals 16 residues. The full variable domain, its missing parts supplied by reference TRBV5-5 and TRBJ2-2, is DAGVTQSPTHLIKTRGQQVTLRCSPISGHKSVSWYQQVLGQGPQFIFQYYEKEERGRGNFPDRFSARQFPNYSSELNVNALLLGDSALYLCASSSWDRLNTGELFFGEGSRLTVL.

This chain connects TRBV6-1 to TRBJ1-2; 9 bases match TRBD1. This CDR3 is 17 amino acids long. V gave up 6 bases and J gave up 0 bases; unmatched junction bases: 11. From germline, CDR1 is MNHNS and CDR2 SASEGT. The CDR3 protein is CASRTGQGALANYGYTF. CDR3 DNA: TGTGCCAGCAGGACGGGACAGGGAGCCCTAGCTAACTATGGCTACACCTTC.

This clonotype was seen only a few times. CDR3 sequence: CASSRKRVNEQFF. The CDR3 nucleotides are TGTGCCAGCAGCCGAAAGCGCGTCAATGAGCAGTTCTTC. V usage is TRBV5-6 and J usage is TRBJ2-1; D uncertain. Germline V lookup: CDR1 SGHDT, CDR2 YYEEEE. The ends were cut back, 4 bases at V and 6 bases at J, with 11 bases in the middle. The CDR3 spans 13 residues.

This chain links TRBV10-2 with TRBJ2-7, with unresolved D. The CDR3 consists of 13 residues. V lost 0 bases and J lost 5, with 8 bases in between. The V gene's germline CDR1 is WSHSY and CDR2 SAAADI. Here the CDR3 DNA reads TGCGCCAGCAGTGAGTCAGTGTTCGACGAGCAGTACTTC. Amino acid sequence: CASSESVFDEQYF.

The rearrangement uses TRBV4-2 and TRBJ2-1, with D perhaps TRBD1 (6 bases). V lost 0 bases and J lost 3, with 15 bases in between. Per the germline V gene, CDR1 is LGHNA and CDR2 is YNFKEQ. This CDR3 contains 17 residues. The CDR3 spells CASSQETGTTFYNEQFF. For the CDR3, the DNA is TGTGCCAGCAGCCAAGAAACCGGGACAACATTCTACAATGAGCAGTTCTTC.

This clonotype was recorded a few times. The chain uses TRBV28 and TRBJ2-7; weak D call: TRBD2 (6 bases). CDR1 and CDR2 (germline): MDHEN, SYDVKM. The CDR3 runs to 15 residues. The ends were cut back, 5 bases at V and 0 bases at J, with 14 bases in the middle. The CDR3 coding sequence is TGTGCCAGCAGTCTCCGGAGTAGCGGCTCCTACGAGCAGTACTTC. Protein sequence: CASSLRSSGSYEQYF.

In this sample, this clonotype turned up a few times. V gene TRBV5-1 combines with J gene TRBJ2-1; no definite D call. The length of the CDR3 is 14 residues. V was shortened by 3 bases and J by 6 bases, with 13 bases between the two germline ends. The germline V gene has CDR1 SGHRS and CDR2 YFSETQ. CDR3 in amino acids: CASSSTRSTNEQFF. The CDR3 coding sequence is TGCGCCAGCAGCTCCACACGGTCCACCAATGAGCAGTTCTTC.

The chain employs TRBV30 and TRBJ1-4; no firm D call. V lost 3 bases to trimming and J lost 7 bases, with 9 bases between them. There are 12 residues in the CDR3. Germline V gene data show CDR1 as GTSNPN and CDR2 as SVGIG (reference sequence). In nucleotides, the CDR3 is TGTGCCTGGAGGGTGGACGGTGAAAAACTGTTTTTT. Protein: CAWRVDGEKLFF.

This clonotype has ten or more counts. V gene TRBV12-3 or TRBV12-4 combines with J gene TRBJ2-1; 9 bases match TRBD1. After removal of 1 base from V and 6 bases from J, the junction contained 1 base not matched to a gene. This CDR3 has 14 amino acids. The CDR3 DNA reads TGTGCCAGCAGTTTAGGGACAGGGGTCAATGAGCAGTTCTTC. This gives the protein CASSLGTGVNEQFF.

Only a few counts were recorded for this clonotype. V is TRBV7-9 and J is TRBJ1-1; D is perhaps TRBD1 (5 bases). Trimming shortened V by 3 bases and J by 1 base, and 9 bases separated the two germline ends. Germline V gene lookup returns CDR1 SEHNR and CDR2 FQNEAQ (reference sequence). This CDR3 has 14 residues. The CDR3 region has the DNA TGTGCCAGCAGCTTTGGGGGGACGAACACTGAAGCTTTCTTT. Translated, it gives CASSFGGTNTEAFF.

This clonotype appeared a few times. V gene TRBV4-1 combines with J gene TRBJ1-2, with D unresolved. Trimming removed 0 bases from V and 5 bases from J, with 13 bases in between. The germline CDR1 and CDR2 sequences are MGHRA and YSYEKL. This CDR3 has 15 residues. This chain's CDR3 is CASSQDPSAFYGYTF. In DNA form, the CDR3 reads TGCGCCAGCAGCCAAGATCCTTCAGCCTTTTATGGCTACACCTTC.